This T cell receptor beta chain was profiled in a study of spatial heterogeneity in lung cancer. Looking at the study overall: Unique TCR and UMI combinations averaged more than ten appearances each in raw reads.

TCR cDNA molecules each had a unique molecular identifier. TCRdb re-called the 5' RACE reads with MiXCR, one entry per CDR3 protein. Of under 4,500 distinct CDR3 sequences in the sample, roughly a quarter were seen once. Described time point: sample taken at primary tumor resection. No cells were sorted before sequencing. The whole RNA sequenced was extracted from tumor, nontumor lung or frozen PBMC. The donor population consisted of approximately 68 patients with untreated, early-stage non-small cell lung cancer. The germline V gene has CDR1 SGHKS and CDR2 YYEKEE (reference sequence). The CDR3 has 16 amino acids. Between the trimmed V and J ends, which lost 0 bases and 1 base, there was a span of 11 bases.

This TCR came from a male donor with early-stage non-small cell lung cancer. The chain employs TRBV5-5 and TRBJ1-5, with unresolved D. Material: normal lung tissue next to the tumor, obtained at surgery. The chain's CDR3 is CASSLGGQRSNQPQHF. CDR3 in DNA: TGTGCCAGCAGCTTGGGAGGGCAGAGGAGCAATCAGCCCCAGCATTTT.